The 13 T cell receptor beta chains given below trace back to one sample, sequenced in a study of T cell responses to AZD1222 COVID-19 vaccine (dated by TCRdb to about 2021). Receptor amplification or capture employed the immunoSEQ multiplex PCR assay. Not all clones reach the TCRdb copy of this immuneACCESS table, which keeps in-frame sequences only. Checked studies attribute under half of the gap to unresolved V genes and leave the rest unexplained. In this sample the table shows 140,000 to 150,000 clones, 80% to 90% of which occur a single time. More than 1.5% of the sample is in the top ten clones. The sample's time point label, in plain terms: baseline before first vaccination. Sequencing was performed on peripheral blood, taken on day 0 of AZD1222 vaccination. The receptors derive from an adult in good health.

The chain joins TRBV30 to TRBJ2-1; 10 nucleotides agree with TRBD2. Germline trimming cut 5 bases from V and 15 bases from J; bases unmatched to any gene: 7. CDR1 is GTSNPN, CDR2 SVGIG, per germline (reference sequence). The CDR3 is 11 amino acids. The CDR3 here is CAWSLAGRGFF. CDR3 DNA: TGTGCCTGGTCACTAGCGGGAAGGGGGTTCTTC.

The CDR3 coding sequence is TGTGCCAGTAGTATCCCAGCCAGAATGAACACTGAAGCTTTCTTT. It is translated as CASSIPARMNTEAFF. The genes are TRBV19 and TRBJ1-1; D gene uncertain. Germline lookup yields CDR1 LNHDA and CDR2 SQIVND (reference sequence). CDR3 size: 15 residues. The germline V and J ends were trimmed by 3 bases and 0 bases, with 11 bases remaining between them.

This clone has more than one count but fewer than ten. CDR3 bases: TGTGCCAGCAGCCCGACGTTAGCGAACACTGAAGCTTTCTTT. Amino acid sequence: CASSPTLANTEAFF. V usage is TRBV13 and J usage is TRBJ1-1; D is uncertain. Trimming removed 5 bases at V and 1 base at J, with 11 bases between. Germline assignment: CDR1 PRHDT and CDR2 FYEKMQ (reference sequence). CDR3 length: 14 residues.

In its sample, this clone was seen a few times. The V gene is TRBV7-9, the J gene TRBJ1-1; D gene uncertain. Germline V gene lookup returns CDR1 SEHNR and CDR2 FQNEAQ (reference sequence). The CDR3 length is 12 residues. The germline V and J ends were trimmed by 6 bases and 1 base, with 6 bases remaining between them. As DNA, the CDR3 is TGTGCCAGCAGGGTGGGGAACACTGAAGCTTTCTTT. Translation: CASRVGNTEAFF.

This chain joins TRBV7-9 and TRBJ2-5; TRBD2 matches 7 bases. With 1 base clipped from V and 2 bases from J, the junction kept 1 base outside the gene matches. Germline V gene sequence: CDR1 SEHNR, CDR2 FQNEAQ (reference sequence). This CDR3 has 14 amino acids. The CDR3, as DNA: TGTGCCAGCAGCTTAGTGGGGGGGCAAGAGACCCAGTACTTC. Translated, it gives CASSLVGGQETQYF.

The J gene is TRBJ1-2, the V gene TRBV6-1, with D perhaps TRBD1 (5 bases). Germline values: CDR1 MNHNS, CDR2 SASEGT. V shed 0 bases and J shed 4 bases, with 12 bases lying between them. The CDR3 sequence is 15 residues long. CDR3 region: CASSEAGGYIYGYTF. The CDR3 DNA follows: TGTGCCAGCAGTGAAGCGGGGGGATATATCTATGGCTACACCTTC.

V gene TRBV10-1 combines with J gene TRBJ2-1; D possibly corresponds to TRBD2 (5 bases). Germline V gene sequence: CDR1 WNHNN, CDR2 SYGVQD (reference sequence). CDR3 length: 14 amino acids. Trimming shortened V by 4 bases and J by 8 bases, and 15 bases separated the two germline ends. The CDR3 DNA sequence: TGCGCCAGCAGTGTAGGGCAAGGACTTGATGAGCAGTTCTTC. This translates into CASSVGQGLDEQFF.

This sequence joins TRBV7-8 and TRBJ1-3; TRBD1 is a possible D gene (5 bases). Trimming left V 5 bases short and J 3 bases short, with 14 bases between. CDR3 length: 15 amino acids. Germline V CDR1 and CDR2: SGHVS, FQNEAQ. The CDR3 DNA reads TGTGCCAGCAGCCAAGGCGGGGCGCGTGGAAACACCATATATTTT. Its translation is CASSQGGARGNTIYF.

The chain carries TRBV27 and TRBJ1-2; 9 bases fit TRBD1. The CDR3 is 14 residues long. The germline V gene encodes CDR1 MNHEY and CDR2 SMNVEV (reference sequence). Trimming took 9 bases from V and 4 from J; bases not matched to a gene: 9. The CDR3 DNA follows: TGTGCCAGTGCTGGGGACAGGGCTTTCTATGGCTACACCTTC. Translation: CASAGDRAFYGYTF.

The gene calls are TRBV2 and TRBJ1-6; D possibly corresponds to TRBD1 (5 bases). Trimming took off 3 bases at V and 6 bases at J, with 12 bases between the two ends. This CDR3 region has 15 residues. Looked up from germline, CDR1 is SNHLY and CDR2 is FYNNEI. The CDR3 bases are TGTGCCAGCAGTGATTTCCGCCAGGGTAATTCACCCCTCCACTTT. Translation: CASSDFRQGNSPLHF. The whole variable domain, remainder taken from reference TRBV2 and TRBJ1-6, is EPEVTQTPSHQVTQMGQEVILRCVPISNHLYFYWYRQILGQKVEFLVSFYNNEISEKSEIFDDQFSVERPDGSNFTLKIRSTKLEDSAMYFCASSDFRQGNSPLHFGNGTRLTVT.

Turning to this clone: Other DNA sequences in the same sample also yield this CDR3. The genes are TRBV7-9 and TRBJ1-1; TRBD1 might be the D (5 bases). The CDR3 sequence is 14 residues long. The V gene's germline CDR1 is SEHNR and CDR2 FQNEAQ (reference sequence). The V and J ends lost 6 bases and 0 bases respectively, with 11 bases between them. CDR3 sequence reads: CASSLAGVNTEAFF. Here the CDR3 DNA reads TGTGCCAGCAGTTTGGCGGGGGTGAACACTGAAGCTTTCTTT.

The CDR3 loop reads CATPPGEYGYTF. The CDR3, as DNA: TGTGCCACCCCACCAGGGGAATATGGCTACACCTTC. This chain uses TRBV2 with TRBJ1-2, with a weak D call TRBD1 (6 bases). Germline assignment: CDR1 SNHLY and CDR2 FYNNEI. Trimming stripped 10 bases from V and 5 bases from J, with 14 bases between. This CDR3 region has 12 residues.

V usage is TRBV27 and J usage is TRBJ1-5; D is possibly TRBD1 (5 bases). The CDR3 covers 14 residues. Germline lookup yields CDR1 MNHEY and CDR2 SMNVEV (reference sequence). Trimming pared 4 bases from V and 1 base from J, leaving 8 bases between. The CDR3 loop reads CASSSRESNQPQHF. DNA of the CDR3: TGTGCCAGCAGTTCCAGGGAGAGCAATCAGCCCCAGCATTTT.